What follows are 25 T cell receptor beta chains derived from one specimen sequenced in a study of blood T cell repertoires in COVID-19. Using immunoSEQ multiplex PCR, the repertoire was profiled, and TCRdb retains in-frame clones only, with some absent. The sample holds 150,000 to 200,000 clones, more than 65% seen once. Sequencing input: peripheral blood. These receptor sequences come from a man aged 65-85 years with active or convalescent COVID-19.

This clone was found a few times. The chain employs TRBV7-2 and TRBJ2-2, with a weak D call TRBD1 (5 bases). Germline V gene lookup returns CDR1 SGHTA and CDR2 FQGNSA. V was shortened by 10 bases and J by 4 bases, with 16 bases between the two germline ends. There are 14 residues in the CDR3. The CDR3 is CATTLDSSTGELFF. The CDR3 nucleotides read TGTGCCACCACCCTCGACAGCTCCACCGGGGAGCTGTTTTTT.

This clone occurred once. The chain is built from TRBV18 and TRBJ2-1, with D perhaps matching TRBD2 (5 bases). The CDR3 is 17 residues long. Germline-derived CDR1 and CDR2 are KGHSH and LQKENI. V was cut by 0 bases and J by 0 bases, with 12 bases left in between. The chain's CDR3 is CASSPPRRLSSYNEQFF. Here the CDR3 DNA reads TGTGCCAGCTCACCACCGCGGCGACTAAGCTCCTACAATGAGCAGTTCTTC.

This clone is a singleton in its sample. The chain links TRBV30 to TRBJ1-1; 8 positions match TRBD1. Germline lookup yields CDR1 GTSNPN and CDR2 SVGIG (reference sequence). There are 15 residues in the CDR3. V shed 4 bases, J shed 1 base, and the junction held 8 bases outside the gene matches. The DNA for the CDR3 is TGTGCCTGGATCAGGGGGCTCCAGACGAACACTGAAGCTTTCTTT. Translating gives CAWIRGLQTNTEAFF. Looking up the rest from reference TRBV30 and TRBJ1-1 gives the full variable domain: SQTIHQWPATLVQPVGSPLSLECTVEGTSNPNLYWYRQAAGRGLQLLFYSVGIGQISSEVPQNLSASRPQDRQFILSSKKLLLSDSGFYLCAWIRGLQTNTEAFFGQGTRLTVV.

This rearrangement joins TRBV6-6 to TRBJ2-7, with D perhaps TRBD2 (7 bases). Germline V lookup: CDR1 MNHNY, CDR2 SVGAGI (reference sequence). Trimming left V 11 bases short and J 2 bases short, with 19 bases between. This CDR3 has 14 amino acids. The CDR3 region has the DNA TGTGCCTCGGGAGGTTTGGGGGCCACCTACGAGCAGTACTTC. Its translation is CASGGLGATYEQYF.

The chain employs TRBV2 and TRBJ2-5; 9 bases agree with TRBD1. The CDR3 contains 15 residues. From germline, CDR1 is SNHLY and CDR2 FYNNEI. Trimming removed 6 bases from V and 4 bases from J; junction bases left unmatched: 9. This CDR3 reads CASRETGGTGETQYF. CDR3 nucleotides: TGTGCCAGCAGAGAGACAGGGGGGACCGGAGAGACCCAGTACTTC.

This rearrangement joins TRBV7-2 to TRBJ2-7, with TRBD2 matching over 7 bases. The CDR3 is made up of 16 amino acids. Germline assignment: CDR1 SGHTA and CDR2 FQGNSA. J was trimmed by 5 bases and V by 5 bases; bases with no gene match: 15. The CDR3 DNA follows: TGTGCCAGCAGCCCAAGGTCCAAAGCGGGACTTGACGAGCAGTACTTC. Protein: CASSPRSKAGLDEQYF.

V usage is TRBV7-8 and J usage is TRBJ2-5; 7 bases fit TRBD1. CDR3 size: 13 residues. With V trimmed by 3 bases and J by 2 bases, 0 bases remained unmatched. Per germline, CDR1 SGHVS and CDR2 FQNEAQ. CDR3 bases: TGTGCCAGCAGCTTGGGACAGCAAGAGACCCAGTACTTC. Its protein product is CASSLGQQETQYF.

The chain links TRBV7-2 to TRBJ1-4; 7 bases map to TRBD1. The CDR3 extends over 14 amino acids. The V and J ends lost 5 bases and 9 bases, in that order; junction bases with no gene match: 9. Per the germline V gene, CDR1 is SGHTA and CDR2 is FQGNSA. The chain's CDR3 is CASSQDRVRQKLFF. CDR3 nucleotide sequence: TGTGCCAGCAGCCAAGACAGGGTTAGGCAAAAACTGTTTTTT.

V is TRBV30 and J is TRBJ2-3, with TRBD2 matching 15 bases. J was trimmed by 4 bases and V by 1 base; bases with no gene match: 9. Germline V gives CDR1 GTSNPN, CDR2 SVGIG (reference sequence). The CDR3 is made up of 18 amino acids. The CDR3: CAWSARPGLAGGADTQYF. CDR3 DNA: TGTGCCTGGAGTGCCCGCCCGGGACTAGCGGGAGGAGCAGATACGCAGTATTTT.

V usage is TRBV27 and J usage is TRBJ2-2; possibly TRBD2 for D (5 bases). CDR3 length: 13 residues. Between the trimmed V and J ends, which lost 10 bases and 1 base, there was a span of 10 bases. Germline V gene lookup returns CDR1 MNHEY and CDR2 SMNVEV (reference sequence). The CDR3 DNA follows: TGTGCCACCCGGCGGGTGAACACCGGGGAGCTGTTTTTT. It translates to CATRRVNTGELFF.

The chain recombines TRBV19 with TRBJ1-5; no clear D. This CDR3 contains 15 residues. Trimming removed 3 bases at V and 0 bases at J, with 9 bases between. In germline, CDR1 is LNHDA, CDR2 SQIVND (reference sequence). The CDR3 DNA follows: TGTGCCAGTAGTATTTTCACCAGTAGCAATCAGCCCCAGCATTTT. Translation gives CASSIFTSSNQPQHF.

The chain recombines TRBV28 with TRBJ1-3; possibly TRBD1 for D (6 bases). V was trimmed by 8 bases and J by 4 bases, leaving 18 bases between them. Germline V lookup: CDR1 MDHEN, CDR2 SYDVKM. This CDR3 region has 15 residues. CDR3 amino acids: CASGTPGVGGNTIYF. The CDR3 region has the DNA TGTGCCAGCGGTACTCCAGGGGTTGGAGGAAACACCATATATTTT.

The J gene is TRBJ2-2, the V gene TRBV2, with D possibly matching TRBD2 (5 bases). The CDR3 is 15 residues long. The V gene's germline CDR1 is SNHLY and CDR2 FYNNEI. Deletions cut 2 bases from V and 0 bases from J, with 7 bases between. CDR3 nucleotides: TGTGCCAGCAGTGAACTAGCTGCGAACACCGGGGAGCTGTTTTTT. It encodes CASSELAANTGELFF.

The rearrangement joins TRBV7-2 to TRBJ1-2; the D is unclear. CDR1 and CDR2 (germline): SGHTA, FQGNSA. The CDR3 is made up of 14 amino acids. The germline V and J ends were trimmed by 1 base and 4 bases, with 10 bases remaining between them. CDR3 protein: CASSLVGEGYGYTF. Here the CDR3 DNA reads TGTGCCAGCAGCTTAGTCGGGGAGGGCTATGGCTACACCTTC.

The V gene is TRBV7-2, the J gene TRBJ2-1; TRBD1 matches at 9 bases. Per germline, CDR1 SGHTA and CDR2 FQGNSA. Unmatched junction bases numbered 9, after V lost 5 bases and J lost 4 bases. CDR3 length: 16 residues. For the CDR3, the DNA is TGTGCCAGCAGCCCGCGGGGGACAGGGTTTTACAATGAGCAGTTCTTC. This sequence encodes CASSPRGTGFYNEQFF.

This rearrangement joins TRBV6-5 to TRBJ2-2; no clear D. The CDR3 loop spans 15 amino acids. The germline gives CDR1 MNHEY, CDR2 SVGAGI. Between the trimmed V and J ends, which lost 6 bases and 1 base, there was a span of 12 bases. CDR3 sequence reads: CASSPYRGNTGELFF. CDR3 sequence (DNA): TGTGCCAGCAGCCCCTACCGAGGGAACACCGGGGAGCTGTTTTTT.

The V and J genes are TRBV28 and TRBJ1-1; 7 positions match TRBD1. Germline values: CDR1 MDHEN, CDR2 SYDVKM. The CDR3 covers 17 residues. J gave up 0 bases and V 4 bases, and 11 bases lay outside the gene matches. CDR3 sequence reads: CASSSVRTGGLNTEAFF. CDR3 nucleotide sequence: TGTGCCAGCAGTTCTGTCAGGACAGGCGGGCTGAACACTGAAGCTTTCTTT.

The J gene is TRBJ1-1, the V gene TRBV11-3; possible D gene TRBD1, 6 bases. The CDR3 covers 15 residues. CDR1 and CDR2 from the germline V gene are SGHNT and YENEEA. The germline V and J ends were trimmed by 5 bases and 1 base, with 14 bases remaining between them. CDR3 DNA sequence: TGTGCCAGCAGCCCCCAGGGACAAACGAACACTGAAGCTTTCTTT. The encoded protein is CASSPQGQTNTEAFF.

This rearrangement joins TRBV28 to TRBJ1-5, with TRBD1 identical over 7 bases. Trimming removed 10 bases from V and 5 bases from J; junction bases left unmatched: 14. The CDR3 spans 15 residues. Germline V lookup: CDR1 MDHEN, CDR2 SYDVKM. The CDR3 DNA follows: TGTGCCATACTGCTAGGCGACAGGGCCGATCAGCCCCAGCATTTT. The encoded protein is CAILLGDRADQPQHF.

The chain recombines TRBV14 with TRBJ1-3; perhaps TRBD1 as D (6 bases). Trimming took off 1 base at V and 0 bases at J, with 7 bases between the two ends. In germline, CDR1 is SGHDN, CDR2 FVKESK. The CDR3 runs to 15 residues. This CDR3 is CASSQGRGSGNTIYF. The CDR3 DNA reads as TGTGCCAGCAGCCAAGGCAGGGGCTCTGGAAACACCATATATTTT.

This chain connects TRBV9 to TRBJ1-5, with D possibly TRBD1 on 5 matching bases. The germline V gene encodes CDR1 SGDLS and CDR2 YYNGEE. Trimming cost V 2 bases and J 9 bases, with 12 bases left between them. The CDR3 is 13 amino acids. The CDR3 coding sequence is TGTGCCAGCAGCGTTACAGGAGAAGGGCCCCAGCATTTT. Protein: CASSVTGEGPQHF. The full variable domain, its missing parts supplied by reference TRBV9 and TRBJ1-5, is DSGVTQTPKHLITATGQRVTLRCSPRSGDLSVYWYQQSLDQGLQFLIQYYNGEERAKGNILERFSAQQFPDLHSELNLSSLELGDSALYFCASSVTGEGPQHFGDGTRLSIL.

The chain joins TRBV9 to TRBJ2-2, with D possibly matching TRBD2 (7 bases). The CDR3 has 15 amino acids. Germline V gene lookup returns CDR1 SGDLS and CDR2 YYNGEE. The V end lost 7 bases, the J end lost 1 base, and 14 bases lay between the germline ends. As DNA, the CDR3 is TGTGCCAGCCGGCGGGGGCAGGGGAACACCGGGGAGCTGTTTTTT. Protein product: CASRRGQGNTGELFF.

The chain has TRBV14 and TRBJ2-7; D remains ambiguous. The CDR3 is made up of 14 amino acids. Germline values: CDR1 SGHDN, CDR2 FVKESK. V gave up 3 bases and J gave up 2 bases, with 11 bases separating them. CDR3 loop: CASSHAVGAYEQYF. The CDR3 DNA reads TGTGCCAGCAGCCACGCGGTGGGTGCCTACGAGCAGTACTTC.

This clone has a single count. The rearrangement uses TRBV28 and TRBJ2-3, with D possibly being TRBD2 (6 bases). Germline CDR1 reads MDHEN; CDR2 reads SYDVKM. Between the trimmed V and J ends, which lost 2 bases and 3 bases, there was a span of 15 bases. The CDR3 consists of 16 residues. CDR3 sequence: CASSLQNGGGTDTQYF. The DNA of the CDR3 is TGTGCCAGCAGTTTACAAAACGGGGGAGGTACAGATACGCAGTATTTT.

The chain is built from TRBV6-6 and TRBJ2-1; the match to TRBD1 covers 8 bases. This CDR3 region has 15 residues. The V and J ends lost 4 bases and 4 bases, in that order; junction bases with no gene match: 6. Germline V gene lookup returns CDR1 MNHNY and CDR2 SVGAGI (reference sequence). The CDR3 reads CASSSPGQDYNEQFF. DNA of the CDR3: TGTGCCAGCAGTTCACCGGGACAGGATTACAATGAGCAGTTCTTC.